The rows below give T cell receptor beta chains drawn from one sample of a study of blood T cells in healthy people across ages. TCRdb re-analysed the 5' RACE reads in MiXCR, keeping a single row per CDR3 protein. The sample lists over 1,300,000 distinct CDR3 sequences; approximately 59% were seen once. The source material was blood. These receptors came from a man between 18 and 35 years old in good health. Each CDR3 is given with its conserved first and last residue. A D gene is named only where the DNA matches it firmly. Clone size appears in some rows only: once, few, many, or a class for an expanded clone.

D gene: NA; V gene: TRBV20-1; J gene: TRBJ2-5; clone size: NA; CDR3 DNA: TGCAGTGTCAAGCTCCAAGAGACCCAGTACTTC; CDR3 protein: CSVKLQETQYF
D gene: TRBD2; V gene: TRBV6-5; J gene: TRBJ2-1; clone size: few; CDR3 DNA: TGTGCCAGCAGTTACTCGAGATTTAGACTAGCGGCCTACAATGAGCAGTTCTTC; CDR3 protein: CASSYSRFRLAAYNEQFF
D gene: TRBD1; V gene: TRBV6-2/TRBV6-3; J gene: TRBJ1-5; clone size: NA; CDR3 DNA: TGTGCCAGCAGTTATACACAGGGGGTGAATCAGCCCCAGCATTTT; CDR3 protein: CASSYTQGVNQPQHF
D gene: NA; V gene: TRBV6-2/TRBV6-3; J gene: TRBJ2-7; clone size: NA; CDR3 DNA: TGTGCCAGCAGTTGGGACCGATCCTACGAGCAGTACTTC; CDR3 protein: CASSWDRSYEQYF
D gene: NA; V gene: TRBV20-1; J gene: TRBJ2-7; clone size: once; CDR3 DNA: TGCAGTGCTAGAACTCGCGGGACCGGTAGCTCCTACGAGCAGTACTTC; CDR3 protein: CSARTRGTGSSYEQYF
D gene: TRBD1; V gene: TRBV28; J gene: TRBJ2-7; clone size: NA; CDR3 DNA: TGTGCCAGCAGTCCGGACAGGGTACCTGACGAGCAGTACTTC; CDR3 protein: CASSPDRVPDEQYF
D gene: NA; V gene: TRBV24-1; J gene: TRBJ2-7; clone size: NA; CDR3 DNA: TGTGCCACCCAGGACCCACGCTCCTACGAGCAGTACTTC; CDR3 protein: CATQDPRSYEQYF
D gene: NA; V gene: TRBV2; J gene: TRBJ2-7; clone size: NA; CDR3 DNA: TGTGCCAGCAGGGGGGTCCTCATGGGCGAGCAGTACTTC; CDR3 protein: CASRGVLMGEQYF
D gene: NA; V gene: TRBV20-1; J gene: TRBJ1-5; clone size: NA; CDR3 DNA: TGCAGTGCTAGATTATCACCCCAGCATTTT; CDR3 protein: CSARLSPQHF
D gene: NA; V gene: TRBV20-1; J gene: TRBJ1-1; clone size: NA; CDR3 DNA: TGCAGTGCTACCCCCGGACGGGGCGGTGAAGCTTTCTTT; CDR3 protein: CSATPGRGGEAFF
D gene: TRBD2; V gene: TRBV20-1; J gene: TRBJ2-1; clone size: NA; CDR3 DNA: TGCAGTGCATATCGACTAGCGGGAGGCAATGAGCAGTTCTTC; CDR3 protein: CSAYRLAGGNEQFF
D gene: NA; V gene: TRBV5-1; J gene: TRBJ2-5; clone size: few; CDR3 DNA: TGCGCCAGCAGCGGCGGCGGACAACAAGAGACCCAGTACTTC; CDR3 protein: CASSGGGQQETQYF
D gene: NA; V gene: TRBV7-2; J gene: TRBJ2-7; clone size: NA; CDR3 DNA: TGTGCCAGCAGTTCTGGGGACGGTACCTACGAGCAGTACTTC; CDR3 protein: CASSSGDGTYEQYF
D gene: TRBD1; V gene: TRBV20-1; J gene: TRBJ2-7; clone size: few; CDR3 DNA: TGCAGTGCTAGGACAGGGGCTAGGGTCTCCTACGAGCAGTACTTC; CDR3 protein: CSARTGARVSYEQYF
D gene: NA; V gene: TRBV29-1; J gene: TRBJ2-7; clone size: NA; CDR3 DNA: TGCAGCGCTACCTTCAGCGGCGCCTACGAGCAGTACTTC; CDR3 protein: CSATFSGAYEQYF
D gene: TRBD2; V gene: TRBV7-2; J gene: TRBJ2-7; clone size: few; CDR3 DNA: TGTGCCAGCAGCTTAGGTCTAGGGACTAACGAGCAGTACTTC; CDR3 protein: CASSLGLGTNEQYF
D gene: NA; V gene: TRBV21-1; J gene: TRBJ2-7; clone size: once; CDR3 DNA: TGTGCCAGCAGCATAGAGCAGGGGGTGTACGAGCAGTACTTC; CDR3 protein: CASSIEQGVYEQYF
D gene: TRBD2; V gene: TRBV20-1; J gene: TRBJ2-5; clone size: NA; CDR3 DNA: TGCAGTGCTCAGACTAGCGGGAGGGCCAATGAGCAGTACTTC; CDR3 protein: CSAQTSGRANEQYF
D gene: TRBD2; V gene: TRBV7-2; J gene: TRBJ2-1; clone size: once; CDR3 DNA: TGTGCCAGCAGCTTATTCGGGACTAGCGAATACAATGAGCAGTTCTTC; CDR3 protein: CASSLFGTSEYNEQFF
D gene: TRBD1; V gene: TRBV3-1; J gene: TRBJ2-1; clone size: NA; CDR3 DNA: TGTGCCAGCAGCCAAGCAGGGTGGACAGGTTACAATGAGCAGTTCTTC; CDR3 protein: CASSQAGWTGYNEQFF
D gene: TRBD2; V gene: TRBV10-3; J gene: TRBJ2-1; clone size: few; CDR3 DNA: TGTGCCCATTCTAGCGGGGGGGACAATGAGCAGTTCTTC; CDR3 protein: CAHSSGGDNEQFF
D gene: NA; V gene: TRBV29-1; J gene: TRBJ2-7; clone size: few; CDR3 DNA: TGCAGCGTTGACGTGGTTTTGGGGGAGCAGTACTTC; CDR3 protein: CSVDVVLGEQYF
D gene: TRBD2; V gene: TRBV27; J gene: TRBJ2-1; clone size: few; CDR3 DNA: TGTGCCAGCAGCCTCGGGGGACTAGATAGCGGGAGGGTCCGGGATCCCAATGAGCAGTTCTTC; CDR3 protein: CASSLGGLDSGRVRDPNEQFF
D gene: NA; V gene: TRBV6-5; J gene: TRBJ2-2; clone size: few; CDR3 DNA: TGTGCCAGCAGAAGACCCAGTCCCCCCGGGGAGCTGTTTTTT; CDR3 protein: CASRRPSPPGELFF
D gene: TRBD1; V gene: TRBV20-1; J gene: TRBJ2-7; clone size: NA; CDR3 DNA: TGCAGTGCTAGGGTGGGGACAGGGCACTTCTACGAGCAGTACTTC; CDR3 protein: CSARVGTGHFYEQYF
D gene: TRBD2; V gene: TRBV4-3; J gene: TRBJ2-1; clone size: NA; CDR3 DNA: TGCGCCAGCAGCCAAGATCGGACTAGCGGGGTGCGTCAGTTCTTC; CDR3 protein: CASSQDRTSGVRQFF
D gene: NA; V gene: TRBV7-9; J gene: TRBJ2-4; clone size: few; CDR3 DNA: TGTGCCAGCAGCTACACCGGGAGAGCCAAAAACATTCAGTACTTC; CDR3 protein: CASSYTGRAKNIQYF
D gene: TRBD1; V gene: TRBV20-1; J gene: TRBJ1-2; clone size: few; CDR3 DNA: TGCAGTGCCCCCGGGACAGGGAACTATGGCTACACCTTC; CDR3 protein: CSAPGTGNYGYTF
D gene: NA; V gene: TRBV27; J gene: TRBJ1-2; clone size: many; CDR3 DNA: TGTGCCAGCAGTTCTACAGGGAACTATGGCTACACCTTC; CDR3 protein: CASSSTGNYGYTF
D gene: NA; V gene: TRBV9; J gene: TRBJ2-7; clone size: few; CDR3 DNA: TGTGCCAGCAGCGTAGGGGGCGGGGACTCCTACGAGCAGTACTTC; CDR3 protein: CASSVGGGDSYEQYF
D gene: NA; V gene: TRBV12-3/TRBV12-4; J gene: TRBJ2-1; clone size: few; CDR3 DNA: TGTGCCAGCAGTTGGGGACGGAACAATGAGCAGTTCTTC; CDR3 protein: CASSWGRNNEQFF
D gene: NA; V gene: TRBV24-1; J gene: TRBJ2-5; clone size: NA; CDR3 DNA: TGTGCCACCAGTGAAAGGACAGGTGGGGGGCAGTACTTC; CDR3 protein: CATSERTGGGQYF
D gene: TRBD2; V gene: TRBV24-1; J gene: TRBJ2-1; clone size: NA; CDR3 DNA: TGTGCCACCAGTGACATTAGCGGGGGATCAAGGAATGAGCAGTTCTTC; CDR3 protein: CATSDISGGSRNEQFF
D gene: NA; V gene: TRBV9; J gene: TRBJ1-1; clone size: NA; CDR3 DNA: TGTGCCAGCAGCGTGTCCTATTCTTTCGCCGAAGCTTTCTTT; CDR3 protein: CASSVSYSFAEAFF
D gene: TRBD1; V gene: TRBV6-1; J gene: TRBJ1-1; clone size: NA; CDR3 DNA: TGTGCCAGCAGCCTCGCGATGACAGGGTCTGAAGCTTTCTTT; CDR3 protein: CASSLAMTGSEAFF
D gene: TRBD1; V gene: TRBV7-6; J gene: TRBJ1-5; clone size: once; CDR3 DNA: TGTGCCAGCAGCCCACGACCTGGGACAGAGTATAGCAATCAGCCCCAGCATTTT; CDR3 protein: CASSPRPGTEYSNQPQHF
D gene: NA; V gene: TRBV21-1; J gene: TRBJ2-4; clone size: few; CDR3 DNA: TGTGCCAGCAGCAAAGTCTCGGGCTCCTCGGCCAAAAACATTCAGTACTTC; CDR3 protein: CASSKVSGSSAKNIQYF
D gene: NA; V gene: TRBV7-9; J gene: TRBJ1-2; clone size: NA; CDR3 DNA: TGTGCCAGCAGCTTAGCCCACAGAGTGCACGGCTACACCTTC; CDR3 protein: CASSLAHRVHGYTF
D gene: NA; V gene: TRBV9; J gene: TRBJ2-3; clone size: NA; CDR3 DNA: TGTGCCAGCAGCGTAGGCGGGACCCGCACAGATACGCAGTATTTT; CDR3 protein: CASSVGGTRTDTQYF
D gene: NA; V gene: TRBV4-1; J gene: TRBJ2-1; clone size: NA; CDR3 DNA: TGCGCCAGCAGCCAAGAGCCAGCGGCTGACAATGAGCAGTTCTTC; CDR3 protein: CASSQEPAADNEQFF
D gene: NA; V gene: TRBV5-1; J gene: TRBJ1-5; clone size: few; CDR3 DNA: TGCGCCAGCAGCTTGGTAGGATATCCGCCCCAGCATTTT; CDR3 protein: CASSLVGYPPQHF
D gene: NA; V gene: TRBV4-3; J gene: TRBJ2-1; clone size: few; CDR3 DNA: TGCGCCAGCAGCCAACTCGACTACAATGAGCAGTTCTTC; CDR3 protein: CASSQLDYNEQFF
D gene: NA; V gene: TRBV7-9; J gene: TRBJ2-1; clone size: NA; CDR3 DNA: TGTGCCAGCAGCTTAATAACTATCAATGAGCAGTTCTTC; CDR3 protein: CASSLITINEQFF
D gene: NA; V gene: TRBV20-1; J gene: TRBJ2-7; clone size: NA; CDR3 DNA: TGCAGTGCTTGGACAGAGCTTTTAGCCTACGAGCAGTACTTC; CDR3 protein: CSAWTELLAYEQYF
D gene: NA; V gene: TRBV2; J gene: TRBJ1-4; clone size: NA; CDR3 DNA: TGTGCCAGCAGTGAAGTAAGGTCAACTAATGAAAAACTGTTTTTT; CDR3 protein: CASSEVRSTNEKLFF
D gene: TRBD1; V gene: TRBV12-5; J gene: TRBJ2-3; clone size: NA; CDR3 DNA: TGTGCTAGTGGTTTGGTACTGGTGGGACAGGACCATAGCACAGATACGCAGTATTTT; CDR3 protein: CASGLVLVGQDHSTDTQYF
D gene: NA; V gene: TRBV20-1; J gene: TRBJ1-5; clone size: once; CDR3 DNA: TGCAGTGCTAGAAACAGGGTGGTGAATCAGCCCCAGCATTTT; CDR3 protein: CSARNRVVNQPQHF
D gene: NA; V gene: TRBV27; J gene: TRBJ1-2; clone size: once; CDR3 DNA: TGTGCCAGCAGTCCGATCAGGGCGAGTGGCTACACCTTC; CDR3 protein: CASSPIRASGYTF
D gene: NA; V gene: TRBV7-9; J gene: TRBJ1-2; clone size: NA; CDR3 DNA: TGTGCCAGCAGCTTTGAACAGATCTATGGCTACACCTTC; CDR3 protein: CASSFEQIYGYTF
D gene: NA; V gene: TRBV20-1; J gene: TRBJ1-5; clone size: NA; CDR3 DNA: TGCAGTGCTAGAGAGGGCCCTCGCTCGTGGGTTCAGCCCCAGCATTTT; CDR3 protein: CSAREGPRSWVQPQHF
D gene: NA; V gene: TRBV11-2; J gene: TRBJ2-1; clone size: NA; CDR3 DNA: TGTGCCAGCAGCTTTGTAGCAGAGCAGTTCTTC; CDR3 protein: CASSFVAEQFF
D gene: NA; V gene: TRBV2; J gene: TRBJ1-4; clone size: NA; CDR3 DNA: TGTGCCAGCAGTTTCCTATTCCTTAATGAAAAACTGTTTTTT; CDR3 protein: CASSFLFLNEKLFF
D gene: NA; V gene: TRBV5-1; J gene: TRBJ2-5; clone size: few; CDR3 DNA: TGCGCCAGCAGCTTGGGGACAGCCCACAATGAGCAGTACTTC; CDR3 protein: CASSLGTAHNEQYF
D gene: TRBD2; V gene: TRBV4-1; J gene: TRBJ2-1; clone size: NA; CDR3 DNA: TGCGCCAGCAGCCTCTCTTACGGACTAGCGGGAGGTGAGCAGTTCTTC; CDR3 protein: CASSLSYGLAGGEQFF